These 2 T cell receptor beta chains came from one sample sequenced in a study of T cell clonality in common variable immunodeficiency. Study-wide points: Fewer deletions and N-nucleotide insertions were reportedly seen in common variable immunodeficiency TCR beta sequences.

Repertoires were generated with immunoSEQ multiplex PCR, while TCRdb's copy carries only in-frame clones and drops some. The sample yields 17,000 or so clones, without any singletons. The antigens for these receptors are not known. The specimen was peripheral blood mononuclear cells. These receptors were obtained from a human donor with common variable immunodeficiency.

In this sample, this clone turned up a few times. The CDR3 end is not reached by the read, which stops 3 residues before it; the germline J gene fills it in. The chain carries TRBV7-2 and TRBJ1-3; a possible D gene is TRBD1 (5 bases). V lost 0 bases, J lost 0 bases, and 15 bases lay in between. CDR1 and CDR2 from the germline V gene are SGHTA and FQGNSA. The CDR3 runs to 18 residues. The DNA read from the CDR3 is TGTGCCAGCAGCTTAGCTATCTCAGGGTTCTTCTCTGGAAACACC. Translating it yields CASSLAISGFFSGNT. The CDR3 in full is CASSLAISGFFSGNTIYF.

In its sample, this clone was seen many times. The sequenced part of the CDR3 DNA is TGTGCCAGCTCACTATCTGGACAGGGAGGCACTGAA. This sequence encodes CASSLSGQGGTE. The entire CDR3 protein is CASSLSGQGGTEAFF. The gene calls are TRBV18 and TRBJ1-1; 8 bases are shared with TRBD1. Read coverage stops 3 residues before the CDR3 terminus; the germline J gene supplies the remainder. The V and J ends lost 4 bases and 4 bases, in that order; junction bases with no gene match: 8. CDR3 size: 15 residues. Germline CDR1 KGHSH, CDR2 LQKENI.